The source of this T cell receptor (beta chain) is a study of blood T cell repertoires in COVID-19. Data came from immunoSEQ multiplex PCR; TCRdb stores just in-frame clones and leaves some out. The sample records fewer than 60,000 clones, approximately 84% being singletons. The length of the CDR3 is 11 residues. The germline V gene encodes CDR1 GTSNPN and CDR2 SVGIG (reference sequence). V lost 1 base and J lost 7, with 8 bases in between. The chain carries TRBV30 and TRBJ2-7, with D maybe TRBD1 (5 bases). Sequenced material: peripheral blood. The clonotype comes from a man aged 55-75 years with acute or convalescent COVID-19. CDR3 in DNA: TGTGCCTGGAGTGGACAGTTTGAGCAGTACTTC. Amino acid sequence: CAWSGQFEQYF. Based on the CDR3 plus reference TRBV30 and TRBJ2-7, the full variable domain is SQTIHQWPATLVQPVGSPLSLECTVEGTSNPNLYWYRQAAGRGLQLLFYSVGIGQISSEVPQNLSASRPQDRQFILSSKKLLLSDSGFYLCAWSGQFEQYFGPGTRLTVT.